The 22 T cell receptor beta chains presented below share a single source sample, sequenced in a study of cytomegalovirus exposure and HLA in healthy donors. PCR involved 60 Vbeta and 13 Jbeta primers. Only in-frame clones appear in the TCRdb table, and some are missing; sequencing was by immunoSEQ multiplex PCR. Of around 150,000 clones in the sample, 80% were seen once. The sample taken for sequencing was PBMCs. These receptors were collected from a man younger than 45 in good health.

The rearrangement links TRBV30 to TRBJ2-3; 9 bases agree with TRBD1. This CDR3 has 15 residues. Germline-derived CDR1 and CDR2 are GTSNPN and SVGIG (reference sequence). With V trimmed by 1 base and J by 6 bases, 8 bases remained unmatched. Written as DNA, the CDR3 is TGTGCCTGGAGTGCAAGGACAGGGGTTAAGGATACGCAGTATTTT. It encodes CAWSARTGVKDTQYF.

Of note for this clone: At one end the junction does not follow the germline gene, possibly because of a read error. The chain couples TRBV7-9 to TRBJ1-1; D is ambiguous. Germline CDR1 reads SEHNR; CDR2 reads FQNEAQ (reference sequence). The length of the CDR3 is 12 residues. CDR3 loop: CSSSFMNTEAFF. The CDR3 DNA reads TGTTCCAGCAGCTTTATGAACACTGAAGCTTTCTTT.

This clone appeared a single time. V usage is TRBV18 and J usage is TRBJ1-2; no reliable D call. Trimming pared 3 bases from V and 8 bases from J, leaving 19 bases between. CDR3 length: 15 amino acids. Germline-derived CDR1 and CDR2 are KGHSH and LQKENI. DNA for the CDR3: TGTGCCAGCTCACCCCAGACGATCGGGGATGAAGGCTACACCTTC. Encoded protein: CASSPQTIGDEGYTF.

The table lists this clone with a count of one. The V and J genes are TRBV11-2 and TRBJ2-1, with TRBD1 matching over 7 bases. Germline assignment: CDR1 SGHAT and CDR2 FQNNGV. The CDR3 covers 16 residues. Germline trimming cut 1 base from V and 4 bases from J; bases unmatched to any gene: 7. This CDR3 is CASSLGEGAGYNEQFF. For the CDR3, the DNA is TGTGCCAGCAGCTTAGGCGAGGGGGCGGGTTACAATGAGCAGTTCTTC.

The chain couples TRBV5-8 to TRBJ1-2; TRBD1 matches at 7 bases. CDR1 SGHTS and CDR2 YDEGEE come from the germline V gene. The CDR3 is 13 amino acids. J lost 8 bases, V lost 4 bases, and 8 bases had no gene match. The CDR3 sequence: CASSLQGVGGYTF. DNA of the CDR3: TGTGCCAGCAGCCTTCAGGGGGTGGGCGGCTACACCTTC.

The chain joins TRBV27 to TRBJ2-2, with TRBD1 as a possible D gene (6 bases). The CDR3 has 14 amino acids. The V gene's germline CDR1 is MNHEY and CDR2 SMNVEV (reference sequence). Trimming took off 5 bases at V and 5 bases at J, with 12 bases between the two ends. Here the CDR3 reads CASSPLQGTGELFF. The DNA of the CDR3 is TGTGCCAGCAGTCCCCTACAGGGAACCGGGGAGCTGTTTTTT.

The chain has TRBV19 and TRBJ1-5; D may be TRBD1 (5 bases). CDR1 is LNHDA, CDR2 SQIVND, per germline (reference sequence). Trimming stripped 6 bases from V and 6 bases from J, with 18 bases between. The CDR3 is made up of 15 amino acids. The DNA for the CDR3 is TGTGCCAGTAGGGGTGGGGGAGGTCGGGGTCAGCCCCAGCATTTT. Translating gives CASRGGGGRGQPQHF.

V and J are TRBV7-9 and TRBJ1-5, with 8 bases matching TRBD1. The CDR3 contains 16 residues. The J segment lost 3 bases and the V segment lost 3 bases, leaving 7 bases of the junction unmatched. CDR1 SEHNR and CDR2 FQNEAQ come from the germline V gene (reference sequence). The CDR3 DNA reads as TGTGCCAGCAGCTTGGAGGGACAGGTCATCAATCAGCCCCAGCATTTT. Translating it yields CASSLEGQVINQPQHF.

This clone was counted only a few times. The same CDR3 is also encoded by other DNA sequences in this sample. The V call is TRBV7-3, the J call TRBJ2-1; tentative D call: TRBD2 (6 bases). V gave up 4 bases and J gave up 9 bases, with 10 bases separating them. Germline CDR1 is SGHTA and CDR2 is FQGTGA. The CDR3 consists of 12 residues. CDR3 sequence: CASSSLGGEQFF. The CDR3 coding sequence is TGTGCCAGCAGCTCCCTGGGGGGTGAGCAGTTCTTC.

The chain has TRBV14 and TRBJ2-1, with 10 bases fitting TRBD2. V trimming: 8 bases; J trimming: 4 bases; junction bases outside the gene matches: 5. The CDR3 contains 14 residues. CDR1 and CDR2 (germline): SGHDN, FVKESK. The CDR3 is CASSGLALYNEQFF. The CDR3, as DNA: TGTGCCAGCTCGGGACTAGCGCTATACAATGAGCAGTTCTTC.

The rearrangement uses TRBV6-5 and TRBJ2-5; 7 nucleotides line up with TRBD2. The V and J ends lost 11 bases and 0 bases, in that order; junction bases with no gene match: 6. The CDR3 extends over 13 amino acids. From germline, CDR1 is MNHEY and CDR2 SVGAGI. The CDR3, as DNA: TGTGCCCGCGGGAGCGCGTACCAAGAGACCCAGTACTTC. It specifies CARGSAYQETQYF.

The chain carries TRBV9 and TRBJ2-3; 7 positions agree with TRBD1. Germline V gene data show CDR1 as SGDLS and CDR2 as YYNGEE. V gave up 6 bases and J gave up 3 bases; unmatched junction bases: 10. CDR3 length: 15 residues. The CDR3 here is CASTHTGESTDTQYF. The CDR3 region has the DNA TGTGCCAGCACCCACACAGGGGAGTCTACAGATACGCAGTATTTT.

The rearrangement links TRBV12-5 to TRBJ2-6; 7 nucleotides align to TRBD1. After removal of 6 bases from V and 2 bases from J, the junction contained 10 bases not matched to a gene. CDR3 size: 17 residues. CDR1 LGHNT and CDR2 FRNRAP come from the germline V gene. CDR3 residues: CASGSGDSETGANVLTF. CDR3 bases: TGTGCTAGTGGCTCTGGGGACAGCGAAACTGGGGCCAACGTCCTGACTTTC.

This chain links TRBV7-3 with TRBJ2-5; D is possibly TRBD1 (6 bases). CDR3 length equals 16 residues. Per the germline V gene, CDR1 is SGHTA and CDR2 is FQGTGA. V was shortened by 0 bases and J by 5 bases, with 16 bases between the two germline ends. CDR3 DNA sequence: TGTGCCAGCAGCTTAACCGGACAGCCAATTGGGGAGACCCAGTACTTC. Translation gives CASSLTGQPIGETQYF.

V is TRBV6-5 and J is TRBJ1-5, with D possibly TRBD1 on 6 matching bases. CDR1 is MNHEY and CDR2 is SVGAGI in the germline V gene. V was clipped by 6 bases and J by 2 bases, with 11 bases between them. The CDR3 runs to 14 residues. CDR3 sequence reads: CASSYGQRNQPQHF. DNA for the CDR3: TGTGCCAGCAGCTATGGACAGCGCAATCAGCCCCAGCATTTT.

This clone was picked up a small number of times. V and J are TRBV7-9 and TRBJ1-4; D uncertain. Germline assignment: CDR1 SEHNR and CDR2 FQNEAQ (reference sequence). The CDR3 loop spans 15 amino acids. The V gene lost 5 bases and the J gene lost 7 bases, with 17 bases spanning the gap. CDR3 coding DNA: TGTGCCAGCAGCGTGAACTGGGCGGGAGGTGAAAAACTGTTTTTT. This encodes CASSVNWAGGEKLFF.

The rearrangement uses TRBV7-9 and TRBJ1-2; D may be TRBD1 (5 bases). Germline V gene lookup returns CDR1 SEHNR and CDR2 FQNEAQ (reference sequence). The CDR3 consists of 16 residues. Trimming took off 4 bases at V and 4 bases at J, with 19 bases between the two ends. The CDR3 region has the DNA TGTGCCAGCAGCTACCCCGTGAGGGGAGGAGGCTATGGCTACACCTTC. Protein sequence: CASSYPVRGGGYGYTF.

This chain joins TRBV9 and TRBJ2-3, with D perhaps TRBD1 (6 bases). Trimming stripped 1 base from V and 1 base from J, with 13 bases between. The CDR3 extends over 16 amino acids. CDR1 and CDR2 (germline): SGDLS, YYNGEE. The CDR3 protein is CASSVTGQTGTDTQYF. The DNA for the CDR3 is TGTGCCAGCAGCGTAACTGGACAGACGGGCACAGATACGCAGTATTTT. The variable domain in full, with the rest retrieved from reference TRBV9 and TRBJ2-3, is DSGVTQTPKHLITATGQRVTLRCSPRSGDLSVYWYQQSLDQGLQFLIQYYNGEERAKGNILERFSAQQFPDLHSELNLSSLELGDSALYFCASSVTGQTGTDTQYFGPGTRLTVL.

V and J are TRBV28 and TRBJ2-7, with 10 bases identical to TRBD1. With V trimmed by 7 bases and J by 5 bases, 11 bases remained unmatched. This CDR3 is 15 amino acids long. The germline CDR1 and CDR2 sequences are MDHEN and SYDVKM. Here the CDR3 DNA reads TGTGCCAGCAATGGAAGAGGACAGGGGGGCAACGAGCAGTACTTC. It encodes CASNGRGQGGNEQYF.

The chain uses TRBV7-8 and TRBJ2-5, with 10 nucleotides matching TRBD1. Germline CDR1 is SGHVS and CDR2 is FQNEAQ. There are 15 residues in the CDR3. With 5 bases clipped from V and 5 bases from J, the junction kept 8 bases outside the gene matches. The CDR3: CASSTRTGGWETQYF. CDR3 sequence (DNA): TGTGCCAGCAGCACCAGGACAGGGGGGTGGGAGACCCAGTACTTC.

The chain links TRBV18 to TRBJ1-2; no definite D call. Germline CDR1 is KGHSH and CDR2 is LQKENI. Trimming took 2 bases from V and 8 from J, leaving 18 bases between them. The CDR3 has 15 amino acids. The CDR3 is CASSPAGRSLAGYTF. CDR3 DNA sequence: TGTGCCAGCTCACCAGCGGGGAGAAGCTTGGCGGGCTACACCTTC.

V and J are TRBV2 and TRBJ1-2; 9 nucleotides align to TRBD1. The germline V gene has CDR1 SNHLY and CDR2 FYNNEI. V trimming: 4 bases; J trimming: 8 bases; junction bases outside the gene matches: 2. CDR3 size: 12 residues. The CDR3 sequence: CASSVDRGGYTF. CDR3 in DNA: TGTGCCAGCAGTGTAGACAGGGGGGGCTACACCTTC.